This T cell receptor beta chain came from a study of control samples from healthy donors and cancer patients. Germline V gene sequence: CDR1 MGHRA, CDR2 YSYEKL. V dropped 0 bases and J dropped 1; count of bases not matched to a gene: 8. The CDR3 is 18 amino acids. TCRdb's table, derived via immunoSEQ multiplex PCR, lists solely in-frame clones and lacks some. The sample gives around 110,000 clones, 93% of which show up once; about 2.5% is in the top ten. The chain links TRBV4-1 to TRBJ2-3, with 9 bases that match TRBD2. Sequences were obtained from blood. The receptor was isolated from a man aged 25-45 years in good health. The CDR3: CASSQEWRGGGGTDTQYF. CDR3 sequence (DNA): TGCGCCAGCAGCCAAGAGTGGCGGGGGGGCGGCGGCACAGATACGCAGTATTTT.